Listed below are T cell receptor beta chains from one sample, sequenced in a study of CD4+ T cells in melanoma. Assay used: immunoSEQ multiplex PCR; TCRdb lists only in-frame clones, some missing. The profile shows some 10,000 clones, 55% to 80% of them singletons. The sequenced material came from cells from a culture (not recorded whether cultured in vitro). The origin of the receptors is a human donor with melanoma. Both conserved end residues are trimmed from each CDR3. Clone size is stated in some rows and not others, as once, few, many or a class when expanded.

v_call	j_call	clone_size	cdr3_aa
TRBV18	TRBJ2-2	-	ASSPAGGTNTGELF
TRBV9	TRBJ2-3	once	ASSPGRFSTDTQY
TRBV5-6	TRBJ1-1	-	ASSLTSFEAF
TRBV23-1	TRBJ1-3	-	ASRHRRCGNTIY
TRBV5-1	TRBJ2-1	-	ASSLGASGGPRSEQF
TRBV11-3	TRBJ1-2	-	ASSQAGQFHYGYT
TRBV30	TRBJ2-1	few	AWSVDRRHNEQF
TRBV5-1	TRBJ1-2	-	ASSLDLGGYT
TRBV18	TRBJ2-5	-	ASSWTVEETQY
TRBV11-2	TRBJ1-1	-	ASSLGGRGAEAF
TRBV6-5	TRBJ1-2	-	ASSYSPYGIYGYT
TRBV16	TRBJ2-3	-	ASSQWTIGGAADTQY
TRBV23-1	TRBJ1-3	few	ASSQSGGRGNTIY